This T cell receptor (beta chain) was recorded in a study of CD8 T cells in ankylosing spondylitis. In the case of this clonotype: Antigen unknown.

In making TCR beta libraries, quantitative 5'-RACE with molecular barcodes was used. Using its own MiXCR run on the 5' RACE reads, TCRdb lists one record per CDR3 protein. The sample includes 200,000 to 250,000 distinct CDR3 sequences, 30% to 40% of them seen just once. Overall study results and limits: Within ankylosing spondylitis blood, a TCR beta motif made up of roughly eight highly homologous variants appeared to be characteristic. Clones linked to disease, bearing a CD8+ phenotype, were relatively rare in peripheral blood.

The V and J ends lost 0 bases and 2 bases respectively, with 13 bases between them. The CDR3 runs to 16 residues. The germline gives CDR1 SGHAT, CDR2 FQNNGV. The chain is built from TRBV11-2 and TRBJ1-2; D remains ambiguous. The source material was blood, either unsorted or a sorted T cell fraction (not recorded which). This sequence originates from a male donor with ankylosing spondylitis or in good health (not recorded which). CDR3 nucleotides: TGTGCCAGCAGCTTAGATCTCCTTGCAGCAAACTATGGCTACACCTTC. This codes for CASSLDLLAANYGYTF.